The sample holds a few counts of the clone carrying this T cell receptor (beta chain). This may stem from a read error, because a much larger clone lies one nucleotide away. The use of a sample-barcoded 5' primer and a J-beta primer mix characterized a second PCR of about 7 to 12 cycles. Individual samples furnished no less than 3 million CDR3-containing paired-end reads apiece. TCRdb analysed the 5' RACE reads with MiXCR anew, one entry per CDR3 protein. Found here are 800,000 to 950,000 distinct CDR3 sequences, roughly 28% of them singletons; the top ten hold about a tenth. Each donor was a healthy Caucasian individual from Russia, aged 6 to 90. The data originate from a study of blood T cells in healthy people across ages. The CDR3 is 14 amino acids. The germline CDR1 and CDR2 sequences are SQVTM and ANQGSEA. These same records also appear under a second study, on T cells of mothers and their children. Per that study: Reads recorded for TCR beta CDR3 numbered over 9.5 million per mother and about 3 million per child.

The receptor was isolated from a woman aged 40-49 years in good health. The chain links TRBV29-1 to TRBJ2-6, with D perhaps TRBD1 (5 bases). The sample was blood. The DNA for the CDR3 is TGCAGCGCAAAACATGTCTCTGGGGCCAACGTCCGGACTTTC. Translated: CSAKHVSGANVRTF. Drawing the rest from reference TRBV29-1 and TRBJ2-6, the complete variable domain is SAVISQKPSRDICQRGTSLTIQCQVDSQVTMMFWYRQQPGQSLTLIATANQGSEATYESGFVIDKFPISRPNLTFSTLTVSNMSPEDSSIYLCSAKHVSGANVRTFGAGSRLTVL.